This TCR beta chain was recorded in a study of T-cell reconstitution after alpha-beta-depleted transplantation in children. Researchers prepared the TCRbeta library using unique molecular identifiers, the study reports. From the PCR reads, TCRdb called clonotypes with MiXCR, one entry per CDR3 protein. The sample carries 330,000 or so distinct CDR3 sequences, around 10% recorded once. This clonotype showed up just a few times. The sequencing used PBMCs from the stem cell graft donor, collected from the stem cell graft. The receptor comes from a human donor who donated a stem cell graft to a child with acute lymphoblastic leukemia.

The CDR3, as DNA: TGTGCCAGCAGCTTCCCGGGACAGGGTTTTTTCTCTGGGGCCAACGTCCTGACTTTC. It encodes CASSFPGQGFFSGANVLTF. The chain carries TRBV5-6 and TRBJ2-6; 9 bases align to TRBD1. This CDR3 contains 19 residues. Trimming removed 2 bases from V and 0 bases from J; junction bases left unmatched: 9. Germline V gene data show CDR1 as SGHDT and CDR2 as YYEEEE. The variable domain in full, completed from reference TRBV5-6 and TRBJ2-6, reads DAGVTQSPTHLIKTRGQQVTLRCSPKSGHDTVSWYQQALGQGPQFIFQYYEEEERQRGNFPDRFSGHQFPNYSSELNVNALLLGDSALYLCASSFPGQGFFSGANVLTFGAGSRLTVL.